This entry features one T cell receptor beta chain sequence. Its antigen remains unidentified. This entry belongs to a study of cytomegalovirus exposure and HLA in healthy donors. Findings and limits, study-wide: A later analysis, which compared TCR beta chains of equal frequency, found the HLA-associated ones more clonally expanded. Being indistinguishable, some V segments were excluded, TRBV6-2 and TRBV6-3 among them.

The CDR3 is made up of 15 amino acids. The germline CDR1 and CDR2 sequences are LGHNT and FRNRAP. J was trimmed by 4 bases and V by 0 bases; bases with no gene match: 3. Both 60 Vbeta primers and 13 Jbeta primers went into the PCR. Profiled with immunoSEQ multiplex PCR; TCRdb holds only in-frame clones, not every one. Here the sample spans about 140,000 clones, about 76% being singletons. This chain uses TRBV12-5 with TRBJ2-7, with TRBD2 matching over 10 bases. The TCR originated in a female donor in good health and CMV-seronegative. Sequences were obtained from PBMCs. As DNA, the CDR3 is TGTGCTAGTGGTTTGGTATCACTAGCGGGATACGAGCAGTACTTC. Translating it yields CASGLVSLAGYEQYF.